A selection of T cell receptor beta chains follows, all from one sample in a study of blood T cells in healthy people across ages. From the 5' RACE reads, TCRdb called clonotypes with MiXCR, one entry per CDR3 protein. The table shows approximately 1.5 million distinct CDR3 sequences, with roughly 43% occurring only once. Material: blood. The origin of the receptors is a woman aged 18 to 35 in good health. The CDR3 runs from the conserved cysteine through the conserved F or W. Fields, in order: clone size, J gene, V gene, D gene, CDR3 protein, CDR3 DNA. D genes are given only for firm matches. Clone size is given for some rows only: seen once, a few or many times, or a class if the clone is expanded.

once	TRBJ2-2	TRBV27	TRBD1	CASSPDRGGGELFF	TGTGCCAGCAGTCCCGACAGGGGGGGCGGGGAGCTGTTTTTT
NA	TRBJ2-1	TRBV15	TRBD2	CATSRDLAGKGEQFF	TGTGCCACCAGCAGAGACCTAGCGGGAAAGGGTGAGCAGTTCTTC
NA	TRBJ1-4	TRBV18	NA	CASSPPGLGTNEKLFF	TGTGCCAGCTCACCACCAGGGTTGGGCACTAATGAAAAACTGTTTTTT
NA	TRBJ2-5	TRBV20-1	NA	CSARAGTLQGGQYF	TGCAGTGCTAGGGCTGGGACACTTCAGGGAGGGCAGTACTTC
NA	TRBJ1-2	TRBV7-9	TRBD1	CASSAPLWTGVNYGYTF	TGTGCCAGCAGCGCACCTCTATGGACAGGGGTTAACTATGGCTACACCTTC
once	TRBJ1-6	TRBV4-3	NA	CASSPVRDSYNSPLHF	TGCGCCAGCAGCCCCGTGCGTGACTCCTATAATTCACCCCTCCACTTT
many	TRBJ2-1	TRBV27	TRBD2	CASKKSGLSSGGDNEQFF	TGTGCCAGCAAGAAAAGCGGTCTGTCTAGCGGGGGTGACAATGAGCAGTTCTTC
NA	TRBJ1-5	TRBV15	NA	CATSRGGGYSNQPQHF	TGTGCCACCAGCAGAGGTGGTGGATATAGCAATCAGCCCCAGCATTTT
NA	TRBJ1-5	TRBV29-1	NA	CSVAPGLNQPQHF	TGCAGCGTCGCCCCGGGCCTAAATCAGCCCCAGCATTTT
NA	TRBJ1-6	TRBV7-2	TRBD1	CASSLAGTGSNSPLHF	TGTGCCAGCAGCTTAGCCGGGACAGGGTCTAATTCACCCCTCCACTTT
many	TRBJ2-1	TRBV20-1	NA	CSARDWEAYNEQFF	TGCAGTGCTAGAGATTGGGAGGCCTACAATGAGCAGTTCTTC
NA	TRBJ1-5	TRBV12-5	NA	CASGRGQSNQPQHF	TGTGCTAGTGGTCGGGGGCAAAGCAATCAGCCCCAGCATTTT
NA	TRBJ2-5	TRBV6-2/TRBV6-3	NA	CASSSLLYRSQETQYF	TGTGCCAGCAGTTCCCTACTTTACAGGAGCCAAGAGACCCAGTACTTC
NA	TRBJ2-1	TRBV28	NA	CASSFGRRSYNEQFF	TGTGCCAGCAGTTTTGGTAGACGCTCCTACAATGAGCAGTTCTTC
NA	TRBJ1-1	TRBV29-1	NA	CSVGRYTEAFF	TGCAGTGTAGGCAGATACACTGAAGCTTTCTTT
many	TRBJ2-7	TRBV3-1	TRBD2	CASSQAEAGGYEQYF	TGTGCCAGCAGTCAGGCGGAAGCGGGGGGTTACGAGCAGTACTTC
NA	TRBJ1-2	TRBV15	NA	CATSRLDSYNGYTF	TGTGCCACCAGCAGGCTGGACAGCTATAATGGCTACACCTTC
NA	TRBJ2-7	TRBV11-2	TRBD1	CASSLGSGGNYEQYF	TGTGCCAGCAGCTTAGGGTCAGGGGGAAACTACGAGCAGTACTTC
once	TRBJ2-7	TRBV20-1	TRBD2	CSAGRLAGVYEQYF	TGCAGTGCTGGCAGGCTAGCGGGGGTCTACGAGCAGTACTTC
few	TRBJ2-5	TRBV4-1	TRBD2	CASSQDSSGRMETQYF	TGCGCCAGCAGCCAAGATAGTAGCGGGAGGATGGAGACCCAGTACTTC
NA	TRBJ2-7	TRBV16	NA	CASSIRDYEQYF	TGTGCCAGCAGCATCAGGGATTACGAGCAGTACTTC
NA	TRBJ2-7	TRBV6-2/TRBV6-3	NA	CASRSEGSVTYEQYF	TGTGCCAGCAGATCTGAGGGGTCCGTCACCTACGAGCAGTACTTC
NA	TRBJ1-2	TRBV2	NA	CASGQAPRSNYGYTF	TGTGCCAGCGGACAAGCACCCAGGAGTAACTATGGCTACACCTTC
NA	TRBJ1-2	TRBV15	NA	CATSREAGTGYGYTF	TGTGCCACCAGCAGAGAAGCCGGGACGGGCTATGGCTACACCTTC